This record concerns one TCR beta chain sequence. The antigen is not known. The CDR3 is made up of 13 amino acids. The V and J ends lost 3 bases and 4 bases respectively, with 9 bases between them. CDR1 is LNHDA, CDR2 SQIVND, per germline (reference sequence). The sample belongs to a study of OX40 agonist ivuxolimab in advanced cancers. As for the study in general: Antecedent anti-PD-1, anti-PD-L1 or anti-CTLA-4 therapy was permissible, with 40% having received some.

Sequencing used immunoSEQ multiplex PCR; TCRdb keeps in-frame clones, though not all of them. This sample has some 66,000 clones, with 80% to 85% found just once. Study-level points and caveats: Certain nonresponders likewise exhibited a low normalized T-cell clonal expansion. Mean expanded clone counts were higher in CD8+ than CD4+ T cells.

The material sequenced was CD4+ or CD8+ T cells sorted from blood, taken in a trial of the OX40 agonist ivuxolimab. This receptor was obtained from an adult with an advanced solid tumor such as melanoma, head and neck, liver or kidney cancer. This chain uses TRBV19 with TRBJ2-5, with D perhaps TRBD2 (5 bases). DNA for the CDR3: TGTGCCAGTAGTATTGTAGGGAGAGAGACCCAGTACTTC. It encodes CASSIVGRETQYF.